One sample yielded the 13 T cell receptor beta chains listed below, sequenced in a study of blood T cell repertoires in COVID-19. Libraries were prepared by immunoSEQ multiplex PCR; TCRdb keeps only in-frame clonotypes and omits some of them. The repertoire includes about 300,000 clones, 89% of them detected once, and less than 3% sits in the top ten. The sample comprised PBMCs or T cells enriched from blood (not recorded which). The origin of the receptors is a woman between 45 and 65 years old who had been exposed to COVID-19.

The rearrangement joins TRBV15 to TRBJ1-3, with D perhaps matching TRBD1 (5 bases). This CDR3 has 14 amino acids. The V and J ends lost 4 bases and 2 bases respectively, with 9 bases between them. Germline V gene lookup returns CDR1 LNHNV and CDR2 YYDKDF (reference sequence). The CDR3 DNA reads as TGTGCCACCAGCATTCGGGGGGCTGGAAACACCATATATTTT. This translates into CATSIRGAGNTIYF.

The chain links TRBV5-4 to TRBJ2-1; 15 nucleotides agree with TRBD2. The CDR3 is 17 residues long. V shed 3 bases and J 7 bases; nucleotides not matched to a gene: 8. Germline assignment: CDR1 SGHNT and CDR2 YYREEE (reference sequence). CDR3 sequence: CASSYKGLAGGYNEQFF. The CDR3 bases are TGTGCCAGCAGCTATAAGGGACTAGCGGGGGGCTATAATGAGCAGTTCTTC. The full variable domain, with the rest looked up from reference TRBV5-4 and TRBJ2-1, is ETGVTQSPTHLIKTRGQQVTLRCSSQSGHNTVSWYQQALGQGPQFIFQYYREEENGRGNFPPRFSGLQFPNYSSELNVNALELDDSALYLCASSYKGLAGGYNEQFFGPGTRLTVL.

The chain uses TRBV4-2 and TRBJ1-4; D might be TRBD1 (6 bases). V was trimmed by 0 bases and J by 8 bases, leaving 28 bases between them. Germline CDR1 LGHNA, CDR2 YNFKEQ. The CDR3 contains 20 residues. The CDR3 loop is CASSQDKRIGEGVVSEKLFF. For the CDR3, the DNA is TGTGCCAGCAGCCAAGATAAACGAATTGGGGAGGGGGTCGTCTCCGAAAAACTGTTTTTT.

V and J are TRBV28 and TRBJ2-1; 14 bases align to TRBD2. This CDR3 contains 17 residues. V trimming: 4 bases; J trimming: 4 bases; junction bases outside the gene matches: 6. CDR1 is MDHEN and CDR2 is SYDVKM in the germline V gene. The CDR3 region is CASSSGLAGEIYNEQFF. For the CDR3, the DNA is TGTGCCAGCAGTTCGGGACTAGCGGGGGAGATTTACAATGAGCAGTTCTTC.

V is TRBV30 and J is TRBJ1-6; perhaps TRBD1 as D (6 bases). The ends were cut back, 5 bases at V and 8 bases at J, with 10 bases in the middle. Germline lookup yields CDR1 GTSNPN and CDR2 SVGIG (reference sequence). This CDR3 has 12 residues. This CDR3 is CAWEAGDSPLHF. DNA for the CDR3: TGTGCCTGGGAAGCAGGGGATTCACCCCTCCACTTT.

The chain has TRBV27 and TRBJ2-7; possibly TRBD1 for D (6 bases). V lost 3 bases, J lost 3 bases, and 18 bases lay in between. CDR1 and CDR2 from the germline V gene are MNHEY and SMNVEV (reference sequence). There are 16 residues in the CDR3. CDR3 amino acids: CASSLNGGLRHYEQYF. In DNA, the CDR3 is TGTGCCAGCAGTTTGAATGGGGGCCTTAGGCACTACGAGCAGTACTTC.

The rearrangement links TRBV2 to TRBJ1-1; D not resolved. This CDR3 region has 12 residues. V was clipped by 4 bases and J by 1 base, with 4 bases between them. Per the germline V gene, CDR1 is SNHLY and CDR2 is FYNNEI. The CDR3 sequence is CASSAGNTEAFF. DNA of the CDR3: TGTGCCAGCAGTGCGGGGAACACTGAAGCTTTCTTT.

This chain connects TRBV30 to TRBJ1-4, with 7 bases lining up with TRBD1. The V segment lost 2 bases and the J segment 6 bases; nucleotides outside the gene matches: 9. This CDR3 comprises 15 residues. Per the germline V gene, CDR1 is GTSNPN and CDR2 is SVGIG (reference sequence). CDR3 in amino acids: CAWSPPIDRDEKLFF. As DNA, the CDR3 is TGTGCCTGGAGTCCACCAATAGACAGGGATGAAAAACTGTTTTTT.

CDR3 sequence: CASTPSGGPFPIQYF. CDR3 sequence (DNA): TGTGCCAGCACCCCCTCGGGGGGGCCGTTCCCCATTCAGTACTTC. The chain carries TRBV28 and TRBJ2-4, with TRBD2 matching over 8 bases. The V segment lost 7 bases and the J segment 9 bases; nucleotides outside the gene matches: 14. CDR3 size: 15 residues. Germline values: CDR1 MDHEN, CDR2 SYDVKM.

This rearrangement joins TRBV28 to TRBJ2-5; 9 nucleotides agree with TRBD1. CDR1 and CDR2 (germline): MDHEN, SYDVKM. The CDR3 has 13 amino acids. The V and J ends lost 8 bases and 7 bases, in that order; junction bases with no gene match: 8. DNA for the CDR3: TGTGCCAGCGGGTACAGGGGGCAGGGGACCCAGTACTTC. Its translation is CASGYRGQGTQYF.

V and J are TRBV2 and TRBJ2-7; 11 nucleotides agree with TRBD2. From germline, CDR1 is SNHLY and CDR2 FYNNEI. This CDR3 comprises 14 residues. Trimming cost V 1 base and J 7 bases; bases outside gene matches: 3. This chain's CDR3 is CASSEVAGGREQYF. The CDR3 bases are TGTGCCAGCAGTGAAGTAGCGGGGGGGAGGGAGCAGTACTTC.

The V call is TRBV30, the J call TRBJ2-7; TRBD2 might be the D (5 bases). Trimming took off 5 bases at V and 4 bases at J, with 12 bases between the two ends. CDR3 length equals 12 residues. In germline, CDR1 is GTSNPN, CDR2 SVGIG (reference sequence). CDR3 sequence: CAWAGIGYEQYF. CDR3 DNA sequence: TGTGCCTGGGCGGGTATCGGTTACGAGCAGTACTTC.

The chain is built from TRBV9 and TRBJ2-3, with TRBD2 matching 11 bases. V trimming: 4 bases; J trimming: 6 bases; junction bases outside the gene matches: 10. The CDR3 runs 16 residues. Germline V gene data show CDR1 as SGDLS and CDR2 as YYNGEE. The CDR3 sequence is CASSPLAGGSTDTQYF. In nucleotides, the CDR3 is TGTGCCAGCAGCCCATTAGCGGGGGGGAGTACTGATACGCAGTATTTT.